Presented here are 7 T cell receptor beta chains from one specimen sequenced in a study of T cells in tuberculosis. Data came from immunoSEQ multiplex PCR; TCRdb stores just in-frame clones and leaves some out. The sample shows under 50,000 clones, roughly 94% of them seen only once. Described time point: new active TB diagnosis, blood taken before or within 7 days of starting treatment. The sequencing used PBMCs, collected at tuberculosis diagnosis. Receptors originate from an adult with tuberculosis.

The V call is TRBV4-1, the J call TRBJ1-3, with D perhaps matching TRBD1 (5 bases). V lost 2 bases to trimming and J lost 2 bases, with 13 bases between them. Germline V CDR1 and CDR2: MGHRA, YSYEKL. This CDR3 has 16 amino acids. The CDR3 is CASSQSGPGTGNTIYF. The CDR3 region has the DNA TGCGCCAGCAGCCAAAGTGGGCCAGGGACTGGAAACACCATATATTTT.

The chain is built from TRBV11-2 and TRBJ1-1; D possibly corresponds to TRBD1 (6 bases). V lost 4 bases, J lost 0 bases, and 18 bases lay in between. The CDR3 has 17 residues. The germline gives CDR1 SGHAT, CDR2 FQNNGV. CDR3 amino acids: CASSSLPDSRMNTEAFF. The DNA for the CDR3 is TGTGCCAGCAGCTCGCTCCCGGACAGTCGGATGAACACTGAAGCTTTCTTT.

The rearrangement joins TRBV28 to TRBJ1-2; D might be TRBD1 (5 bases). Deletions cut 1 base from V and 2 bases from J, with 11 bases between. The CDR3 runs to 15 residues. Germline-derived CDR1 and CDR2 are MDHEN and SYDVKM. CDR3 sequence: CASSLLSAGNYGYTF. The CDR3 bases are TGTGCCAGCAGTTTATTGTCGGCAGGGAACTATGGCTACACCTTC.

The V call is TRBV19, the J call TRBJ2-7; 8 bases match TRBD1. With V trimmed by 4 bases and J by 8 bases, 10 bases remained unmatched. The CDR3 totals 14 residues. Germline V gene lookup returns CDR1 LNHDA and CDR2 SQIVND (reference sequence). The CDR3 bases are TGTGCCAGTAGTACGGGACAGGCCCAGCGTCAGCAGTACTTC. Amino acid sequence: CASSTGQAQRQQYF.

This clone was seen a single time. This chain joins TRBV5-1 and TRBJ1-3; D is possibly TRBD1 (5 bases). This CDR3 comprises 17 residues. Trimming stripped 2 bases from V and 0 bases from J, with 15 bases between. Germline loops: CDR1 SGHRS, CDR2 YFSETQ. The CDR3 is CASSFPQTESSGNTIYF. The CDR3 bases are TGCGCCAGCAGCTTTCCGCAGACAGAGAGCTCTGGAAACACCATATATTTT.

Details on this clone: The germline gene is not matched at one end of the junction; a read error may be the cause. V gene TRBV9 combines with J gene TRBJ2-1; D is ambiguous. The CDR3 is 15 residues long. Germline values: CDR1 SGDLS, CDR2 YYNGEE. CDR3 in amino acids: CASSPFGGSHNEQFF. CDR3 nucleotides: TGTGCCAGCAGCCCATTTGGTGGCTCCCACAATGAGCAGTTCTTC.

This rearrangement joins TRBV6-5 to TRBJ1-1; 11 bases are shared with TRBD1. CDR1 and CDR2 (germline): MNHEY, SVGAGI. J gave up 3 bases and V 6 bases, and 6 bases lay outside the gene matches. This CDR3 is 15 amino acids long. The CDR3 sequence is CASSRPGQGDTEAFF. The CDR3, as DNA: TGTGCCAGCAGCCGCCCGGGACAGGGGGACACTGAAGCTTTCTTT.